These 10 T cell receptor beta chains came from one sample sequenced in a study of monozygotic twins with inflammatory bowel disease. TCRdb reanalyzed the 5' RACE reads, giving one entry per CDR3 protein sequence and no DNA. The sample totals around 150,000 distinct CDR3 sequences. The sample consisted of blood. These receptors all stem from a human donor with ulcerative colitis or Crohn's disease, or a healthy co-twin of an affected twin (not recorded which).

The chain carries TRBV5-1 and TRBJ2-5; TCRdb's assignment of TRBD2 cannot be checked, as there is no DNA. Per germline, CDR1 SGHRS and CDR2 YFSETQ. The CDR3 consists of 16 residues. The CDR3 is CASSQGLAGEGETQFF.

The chain uses TRBV5-1 and TRBJ1-5; the D gene TCRdb calls, TRBD1, cannot be checked with no DNA. This CDR3 region has 13 residues. Looked up from germline, CDR1 is SGHRS and CDR2 is YFSETQ. This CDR3 is CASSREGNQPQHF.

This chain joins TRBV7-9 and TRBJ2-7. The length of the CDR3 is 16 residues. Germline CDR1 SEHNR, CDR2 FQNEAQ (reference sequence). CDR3 loop: CASSLVVGRSSYEQYF.

CDR3 region: CASSLSVRNTIYF. V usage is TRBV12-3 or TRBV12-4 and J usage is TRBJ1-3. The CDR3 has 13 amino acids.

The V gene is TRBV14, the J gene TRBJ1-3; TCRdb outputs TRBD1, but without DNA this stays unchecked. Germline CDR1 is SGHDN and CDR2 is FVKESK. The CDR3 contains 16 residues. This CDR3 is CASSQDQYVGRYTIYF.

The chain links TRBV12-3 or TRBV12-4 to TRBJ2-7; the TCRdb call, TRBD1, lacks DNA for checking. This CDR3 region has 14 residues. CDR3 sequence reads: CASRHTWTGAEQYF.

The rearrangement uses TRBV5-1 and TRBJ2-3. This CDR3 is built from 15 residues. Germline CDR1 is SGHRS and CDR2 is YFSETQ. CDR3 residues: CASSLGGTRTDTQYF.

The rearrangement joins TRBV6-5 to TRBJ2-2; as DNA is missing, the TRBD2 call by TCRdb cannot be tested. The CDR3 length is 16 residues. The germline V gene has CDR1 MNHEY and CDR2 SVGAGI. The CDR3 protein is CASSYAGLIDTGELFF.

CDR3 loop: CASSPRGARGRDNEQFF. The chain has TRBV4-2 and TRBJ2-1; the D gene TCRdb calls, TRBD1, cannot be checked with no DNA. This CDR3 region has 17 residues. Germline assignment: CDR1 LGHNA and CDR2 YNFKEQ.

The chain uses TRBV20-1 and TRBJ2-5; without DNA, the TCRdb call of TRBD2 cannot be checked. In germline, CDR1 is DFQATT, CDR2 SNEGSKA (reference sequence). The CDR3 runs 17 residues. This chain's CDR3 is CSARSFGLAVYQETQYF.